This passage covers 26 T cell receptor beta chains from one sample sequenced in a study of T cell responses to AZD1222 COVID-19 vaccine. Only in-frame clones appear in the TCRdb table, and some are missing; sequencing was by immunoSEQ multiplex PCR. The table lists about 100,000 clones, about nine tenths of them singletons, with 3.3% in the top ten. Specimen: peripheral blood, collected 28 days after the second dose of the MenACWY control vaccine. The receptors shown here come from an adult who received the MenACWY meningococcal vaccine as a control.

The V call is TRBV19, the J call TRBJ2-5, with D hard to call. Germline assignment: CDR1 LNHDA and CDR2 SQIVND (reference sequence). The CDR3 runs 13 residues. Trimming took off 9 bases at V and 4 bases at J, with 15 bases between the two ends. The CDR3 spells CASKASGPETQYF. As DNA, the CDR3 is TGTGCCAGCAAAGCGAGTGGTCCAGAGACCCAGTACTTC.

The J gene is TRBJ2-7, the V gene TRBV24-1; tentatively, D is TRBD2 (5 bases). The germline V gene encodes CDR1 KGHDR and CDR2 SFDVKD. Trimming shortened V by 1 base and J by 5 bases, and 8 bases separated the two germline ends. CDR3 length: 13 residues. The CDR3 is CATSDFTGNEQYF. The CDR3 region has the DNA TGTGCCACCAGTGATTTCACGGGGAACGAGCAGTACTTC.

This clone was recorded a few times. The CDR3 sequence: CASSLVSGGGTDTQYF. CDR3 nucleotides: TGTGCCAGCAGCTTGGTTAGCGGGGGGGGCACAGATACGCAGTATTTT. The chain is built from TRBV7-2 and TRBJ2-3; 11 positions match TRBD2. V lost 3 bases and J lost 1; bases outside the gene matches: 3. The CDR3 consists of 16 residues. Germline CDR1 and CDR2: SGHTA and FQGNSA.

The CDR3, as DNA: TGTGCCAGCAGTTCACTAGCGGGGGGTACCTACAATGAGCAGTTCTTC. Amino acids: CASSSLAGGTYNEQFF. The genes are TRBV28 and TRBJ2-1; 12 bases are a match to TRBD2. The germline gives CDR1 MDHEN, CDR2 SYDVKM. Trimming cost V 4 bases and J 2 bases; bases outside gene matches: 3. This CDR3 has 16 residues.

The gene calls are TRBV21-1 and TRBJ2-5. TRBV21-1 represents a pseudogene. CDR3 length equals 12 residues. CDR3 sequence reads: CASSKRAETQYF. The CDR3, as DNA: TGTGCCAGCAGCAAAAGGGCAGAGACCCAGTACTTC.

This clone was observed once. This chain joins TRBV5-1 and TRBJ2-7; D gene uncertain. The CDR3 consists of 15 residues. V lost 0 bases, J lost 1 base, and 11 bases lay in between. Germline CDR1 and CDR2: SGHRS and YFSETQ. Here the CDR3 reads CASSLDSLLSYEQYF. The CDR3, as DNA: TGCGCCAGCAGCTTGGACAGCCTCCTTTCCTACGAGCAGTACTTC.

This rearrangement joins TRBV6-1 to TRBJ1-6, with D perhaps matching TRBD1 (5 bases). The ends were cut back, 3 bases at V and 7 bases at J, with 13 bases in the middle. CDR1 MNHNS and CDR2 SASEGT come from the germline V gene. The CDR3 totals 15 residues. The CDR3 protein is CASSDRVTENSPLHF. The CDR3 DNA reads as TGTGCCAGCAGTGATCGGGTGACAGAGAATTCACCCCTCCACTTT.

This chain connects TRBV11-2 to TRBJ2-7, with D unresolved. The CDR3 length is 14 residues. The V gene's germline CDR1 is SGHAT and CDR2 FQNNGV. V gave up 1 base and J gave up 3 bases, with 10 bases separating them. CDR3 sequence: CASSLGFTNYEQYF. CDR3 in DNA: TGTGCCAGCAGCTTAGGGTTCACAAACTACGAGCAGTACTTC.

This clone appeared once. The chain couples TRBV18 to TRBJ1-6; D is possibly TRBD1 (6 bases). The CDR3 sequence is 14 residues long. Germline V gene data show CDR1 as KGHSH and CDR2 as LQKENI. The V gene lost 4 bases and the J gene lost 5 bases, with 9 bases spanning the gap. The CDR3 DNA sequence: TGTGCCAGCTCACAGACAGGCAATAATTCACCCCTCCACTTT. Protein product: CASSQTGNNSPLHF.

DNA of the CDR3: TGTGCCAGCAGCCAAGTTCTTAGTTACGAGCAGTACTTC. It encodes CASSQVLSYEQYF. This chain uses TRBV4-2 with TRBJ2-7; D uncertain. The ends were cut back, 1 base at V and 4 bases at J, with 8 bases in the middle. CDR3 length: 13 residues. Looked up from germline, CDR1 is LGHNA and CDR2 is YNFKEQ.

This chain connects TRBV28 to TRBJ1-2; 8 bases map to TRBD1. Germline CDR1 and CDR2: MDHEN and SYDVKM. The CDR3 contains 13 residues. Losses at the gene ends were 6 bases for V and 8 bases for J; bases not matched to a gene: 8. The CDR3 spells CASRDQGAEGYTF. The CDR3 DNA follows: TGTGCCAGCAGGGACCAGGGGGCTGAGGGCTACACCTTC.

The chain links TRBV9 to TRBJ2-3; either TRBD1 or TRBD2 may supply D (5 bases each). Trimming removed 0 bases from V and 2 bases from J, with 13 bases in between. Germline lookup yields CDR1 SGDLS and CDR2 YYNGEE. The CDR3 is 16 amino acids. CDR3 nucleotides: TGTGCCAGCAGCGTAGGAACTAGGGGCGTCACAGATACGCAGTATTTT. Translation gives CASSVGTRGVTDTQYF.

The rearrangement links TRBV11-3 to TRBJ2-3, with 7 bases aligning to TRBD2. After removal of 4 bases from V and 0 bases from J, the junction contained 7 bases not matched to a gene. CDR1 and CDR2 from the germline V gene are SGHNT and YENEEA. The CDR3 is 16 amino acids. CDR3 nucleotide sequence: TGTGCCAGCAGCTGGGGGGGGATAGACAGCACAGATACGCAGTATTTT. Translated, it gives CASSWGGIDSTDTQYF.

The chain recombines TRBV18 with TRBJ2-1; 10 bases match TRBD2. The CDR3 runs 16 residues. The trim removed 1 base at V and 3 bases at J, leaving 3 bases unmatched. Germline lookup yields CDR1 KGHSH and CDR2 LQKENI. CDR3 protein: CASSPLAGGGYNEQFF. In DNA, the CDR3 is TGTGCCAGCTCACCACTAGCGGGGGGCGGCTACAATGAGCAGTTCTTC.

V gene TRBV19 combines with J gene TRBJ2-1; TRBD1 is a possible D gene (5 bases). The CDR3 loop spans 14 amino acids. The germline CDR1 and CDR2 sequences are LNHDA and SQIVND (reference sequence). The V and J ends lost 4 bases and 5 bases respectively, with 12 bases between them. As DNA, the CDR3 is TGTGCCAGTAGTACCCGACAGAGGCACAATGAGCAGTTCTTC. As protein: CASSTRQRHNEQFF.

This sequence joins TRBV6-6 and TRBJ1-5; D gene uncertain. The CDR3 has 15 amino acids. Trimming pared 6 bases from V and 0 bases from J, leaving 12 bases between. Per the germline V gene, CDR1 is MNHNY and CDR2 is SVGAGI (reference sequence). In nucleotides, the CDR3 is TGTGCCAGCAGCCGATTTGTAAATAGCAATCAGCCCCAGCATTTT. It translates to CASSRFVNSNQPQHF.

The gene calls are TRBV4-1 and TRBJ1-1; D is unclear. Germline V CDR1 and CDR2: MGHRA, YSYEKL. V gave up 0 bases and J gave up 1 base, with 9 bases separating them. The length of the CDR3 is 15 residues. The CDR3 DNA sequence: TGCGCCAGCAGCCAAGATTACAGTCAGAACACTGAAGCTTTCTTT. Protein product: CASSQDYSQNTEAFF.

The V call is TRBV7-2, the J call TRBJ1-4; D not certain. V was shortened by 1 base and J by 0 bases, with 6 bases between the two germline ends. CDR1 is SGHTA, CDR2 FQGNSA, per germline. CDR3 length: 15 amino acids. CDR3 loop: CASSLGFSTNEKLFF. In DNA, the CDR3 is TGTGCCAGCAGCTTAGGGTTCTCAACTAATGAAAAACTGTTTTTT.

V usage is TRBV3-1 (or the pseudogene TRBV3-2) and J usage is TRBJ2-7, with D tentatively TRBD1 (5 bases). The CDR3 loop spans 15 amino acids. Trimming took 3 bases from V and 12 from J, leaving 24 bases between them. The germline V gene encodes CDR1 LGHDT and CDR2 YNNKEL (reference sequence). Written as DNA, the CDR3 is TGTGCCAGCAGCCAGTGGCAGGGATCTACGAGTGTTCCGTACTTC. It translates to CASSQWQGSTSVPYF.

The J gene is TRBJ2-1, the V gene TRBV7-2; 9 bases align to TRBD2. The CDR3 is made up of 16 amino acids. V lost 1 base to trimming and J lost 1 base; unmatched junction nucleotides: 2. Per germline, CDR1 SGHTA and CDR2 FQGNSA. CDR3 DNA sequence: TGTGCCAGCAGCTTAGGCGGGGGGGTTTCCTACAATGAGCAGTTCTTC. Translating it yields CASSLGGGVSYNEQFF.

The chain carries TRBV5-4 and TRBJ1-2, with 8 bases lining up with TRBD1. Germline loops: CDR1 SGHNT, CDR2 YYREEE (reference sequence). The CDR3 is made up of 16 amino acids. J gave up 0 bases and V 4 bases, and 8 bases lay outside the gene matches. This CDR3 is CASSPGQGASNYGYTF. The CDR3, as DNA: TGTGCCAGCAGCCCTGGGCAGGGGGCTTCTAACTATGGCTACACCTTC.

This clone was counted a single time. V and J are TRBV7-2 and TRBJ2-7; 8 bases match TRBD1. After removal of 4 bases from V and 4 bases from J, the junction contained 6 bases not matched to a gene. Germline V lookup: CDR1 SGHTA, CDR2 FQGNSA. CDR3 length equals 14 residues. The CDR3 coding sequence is TGTGCCAGCAGCTCTACAGGGGGTGGTTACGAGCAGTACTTC. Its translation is CASSSTGGGYEQYF. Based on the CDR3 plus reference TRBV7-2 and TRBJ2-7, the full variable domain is GAGVSQSPSNKVTEKGKDVELRCDPISGHTALYWYRQSLGQGLEFLIYFQGNSAPDKSGLPSDRFSAERTGGSVSTLTIQRTQQEDSAVYLCASSSTGGGYEQYFGPGTRLTVT.

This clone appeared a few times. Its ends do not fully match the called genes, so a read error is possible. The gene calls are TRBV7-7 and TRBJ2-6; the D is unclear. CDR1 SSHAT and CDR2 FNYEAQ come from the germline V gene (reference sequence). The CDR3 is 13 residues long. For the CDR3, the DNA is TGTGCTAGCAGCTTACCTGGGGCCAACGTCCTGACTTTC. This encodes CASSLPGANVLTF.

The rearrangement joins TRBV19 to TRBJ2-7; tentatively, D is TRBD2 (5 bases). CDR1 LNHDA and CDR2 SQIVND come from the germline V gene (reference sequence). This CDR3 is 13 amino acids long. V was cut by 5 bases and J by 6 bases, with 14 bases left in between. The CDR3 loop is CASSLDYHPEQYF. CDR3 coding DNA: TGTGCCAGTAGTCTCGACTATCACCCCGAGCAGTACTTC.

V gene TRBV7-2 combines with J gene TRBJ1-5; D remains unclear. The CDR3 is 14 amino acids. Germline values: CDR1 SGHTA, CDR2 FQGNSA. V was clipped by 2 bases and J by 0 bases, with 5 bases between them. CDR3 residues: CASSLLNSNQPQHF. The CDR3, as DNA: TGTGCCAGCAGCTTACTGAATAGCAATCAGCCCCAGCATTTT.

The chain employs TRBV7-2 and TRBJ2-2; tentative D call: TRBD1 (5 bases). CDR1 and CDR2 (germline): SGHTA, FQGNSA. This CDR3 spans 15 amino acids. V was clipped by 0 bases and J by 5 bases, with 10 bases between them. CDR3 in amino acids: CASSLARTRTGELFF. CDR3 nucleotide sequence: TGTGCCAGCAGCTTAGCCAGGACACGGACCGGGGAGCTGTTTTTT.